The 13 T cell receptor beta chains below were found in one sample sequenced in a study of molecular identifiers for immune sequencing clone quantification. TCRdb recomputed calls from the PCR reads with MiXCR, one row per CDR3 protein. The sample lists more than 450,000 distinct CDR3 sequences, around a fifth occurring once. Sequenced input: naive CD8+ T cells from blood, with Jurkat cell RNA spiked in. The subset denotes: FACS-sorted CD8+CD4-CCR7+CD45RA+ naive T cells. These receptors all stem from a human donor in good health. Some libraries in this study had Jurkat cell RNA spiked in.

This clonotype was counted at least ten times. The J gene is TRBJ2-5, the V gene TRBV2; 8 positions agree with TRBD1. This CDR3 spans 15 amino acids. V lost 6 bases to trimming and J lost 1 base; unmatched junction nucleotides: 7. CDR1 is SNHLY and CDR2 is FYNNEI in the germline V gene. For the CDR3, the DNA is TGTGCCAGCAGGGTTACCAGGGGGCCCCAAGAGACCCAGTACTTC. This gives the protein CASRVTRGPQETQYF.

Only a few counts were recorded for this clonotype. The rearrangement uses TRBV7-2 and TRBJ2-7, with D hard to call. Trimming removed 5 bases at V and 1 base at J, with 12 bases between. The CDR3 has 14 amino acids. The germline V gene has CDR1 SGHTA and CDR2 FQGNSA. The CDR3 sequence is CASSHLAVSYEQYF. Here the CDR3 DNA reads TGTGCCAGCAGCCATCTTGCAGTTTCCTACGAGCAGTACTTC. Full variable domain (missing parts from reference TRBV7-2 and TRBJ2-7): GAGVSQSPSNKVTEKGKDVELRCDPISGHTALYWYRQSLGQGLEFLIYFQGNSAPDKSGLPSDRFSAERTGGSVSTLTIQRTQQEDSAVYLCASSHLAVSYEQYFGPGTRLTVT.

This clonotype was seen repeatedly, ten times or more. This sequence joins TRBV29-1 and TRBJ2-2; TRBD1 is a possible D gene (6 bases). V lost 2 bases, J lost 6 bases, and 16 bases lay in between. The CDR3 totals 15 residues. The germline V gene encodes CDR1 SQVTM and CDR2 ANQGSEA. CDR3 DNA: TGCAGCGTTGAACTACAGGGAACGATGGCCGGGGAGCTGTTTTTT. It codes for CSVELQGTMAGELFF.

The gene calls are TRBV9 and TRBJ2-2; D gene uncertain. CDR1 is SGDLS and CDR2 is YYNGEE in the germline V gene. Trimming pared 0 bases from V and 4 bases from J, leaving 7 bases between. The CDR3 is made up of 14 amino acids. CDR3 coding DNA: TGTGCCAGCAGCGTAGTGATGGGCACCGGGGAGCTGTTTTTT. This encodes CASSVVMGTGELFF. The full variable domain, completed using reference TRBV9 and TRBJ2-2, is DSGVTQTPKHLITATGQRVTLRCSPRSGDLSVYWYQQSLDQGLQFLIQYYNGEERAKGNILERFSAQQFPDLHSELNLSSLELGDSALYFCASSVVMGTGELFFGEGSRLTVL.

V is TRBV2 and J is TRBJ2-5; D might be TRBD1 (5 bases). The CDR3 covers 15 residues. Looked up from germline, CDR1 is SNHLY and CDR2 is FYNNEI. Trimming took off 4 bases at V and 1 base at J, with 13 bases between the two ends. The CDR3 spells CASSGNKGLQETQYF. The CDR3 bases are TGTGCCAGCAGTGGGAACAAGGGGCTCCAAGAGACCCAGTACTTC.

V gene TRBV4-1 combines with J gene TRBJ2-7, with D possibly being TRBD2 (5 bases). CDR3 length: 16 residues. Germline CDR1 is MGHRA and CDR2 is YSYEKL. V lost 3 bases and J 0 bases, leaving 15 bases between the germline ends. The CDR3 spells CASSHYPTGVSYEQYF. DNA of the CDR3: TGCGCCAGCAGCCACTATCCGACCGGGGTCTCCTACGAGCAGTACTTC.

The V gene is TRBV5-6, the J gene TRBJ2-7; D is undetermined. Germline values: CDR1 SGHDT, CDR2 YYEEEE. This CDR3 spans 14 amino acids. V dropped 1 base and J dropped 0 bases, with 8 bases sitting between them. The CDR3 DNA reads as TGTGCCAGCAGCTTGTCAGGCTTCTCCTACGAGCAGTACTTC. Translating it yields CASSLSGFSYEQYF.

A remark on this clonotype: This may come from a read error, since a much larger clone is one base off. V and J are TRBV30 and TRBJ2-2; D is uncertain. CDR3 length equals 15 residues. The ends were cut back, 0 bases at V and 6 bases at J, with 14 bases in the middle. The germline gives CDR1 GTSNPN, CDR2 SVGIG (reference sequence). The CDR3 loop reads CAWSVLGDNAGELFF. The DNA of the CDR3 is TGTGCCTGGAGTGTACTTGGGGATAACGCCGGGGAGCTGTTTTTT.

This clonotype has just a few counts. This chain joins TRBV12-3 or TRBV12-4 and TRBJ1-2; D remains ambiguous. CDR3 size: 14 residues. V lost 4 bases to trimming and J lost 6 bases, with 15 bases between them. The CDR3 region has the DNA TGTGCCAGCAGTTCAACGAGGGATTGGGATGGCTACACCTTC. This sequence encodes CASSSTRDWDGYTF.

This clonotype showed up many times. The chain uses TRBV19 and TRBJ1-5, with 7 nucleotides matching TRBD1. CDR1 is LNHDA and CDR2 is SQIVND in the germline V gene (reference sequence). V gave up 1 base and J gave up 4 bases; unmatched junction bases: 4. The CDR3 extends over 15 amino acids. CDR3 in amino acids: CASSIASRGNQPQHF. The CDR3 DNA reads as TGTGCCAGTAGTATAGCTTCCAGGGGGAATCAGCCCCAGCATTTT.

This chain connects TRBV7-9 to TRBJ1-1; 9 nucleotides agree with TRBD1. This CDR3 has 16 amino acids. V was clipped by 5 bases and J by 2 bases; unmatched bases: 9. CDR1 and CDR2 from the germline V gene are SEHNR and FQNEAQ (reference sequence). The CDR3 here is CASSPADRGYNTEAFF. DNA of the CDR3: TGTGCCAGCAGCCCCGCGGACAGGGGATATAACACTGAAGCTTTCTTT.

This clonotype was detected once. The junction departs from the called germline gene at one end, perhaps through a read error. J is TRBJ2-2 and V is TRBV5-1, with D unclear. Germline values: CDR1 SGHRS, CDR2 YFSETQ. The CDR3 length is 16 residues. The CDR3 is CASGFSGPANTGELFF. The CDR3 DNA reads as TGCGCCAGCGGCTTTTCCGGGCCGGCGAACACCGGGGAGCTGTTTTTT.

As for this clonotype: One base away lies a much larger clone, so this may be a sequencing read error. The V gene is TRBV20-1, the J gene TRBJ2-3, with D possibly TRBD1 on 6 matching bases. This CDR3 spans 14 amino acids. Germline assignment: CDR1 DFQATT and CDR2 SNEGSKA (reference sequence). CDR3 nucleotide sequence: TGCAGTGCTAAGACAGGTCTACGCACAGATATGCAGTATTTT. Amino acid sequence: CSAKTGLRTDMQYF.